A selection of T cell receptor beta chains follows, all from one sample in a study of shared clonotypes between healthy human individuals. Method: immunoSEQ multiplex PCR; TCRdb's copy keeps in-frame clones and lacks some. In the table there are 2.3 million or so clones, more than 80% of which are singletons. Sequenced: naive CD4+ T cells from PBMCs. The receptors were gathered from a man in his late teens or twenties in good health. Some clones in this sample may be carry-over from other donors' samples. Both conserved end residues are part of each CDR3. Fields, in order: clone size, V gene, J gene, D gene, CDR3 protein, CDR3 DNA. The D gene is left open where the match is weak. Size is stated for part of the rows, as once, few or many counts, or as a class when the clone is expanded.

NA	TRBV2	TRBJ2-2	TRBD2	CASSVTSGSIGGELFF	TGTGCCAGCAGTGTGACTAGCGGGAGTATAGGCGGGGAGCTGTTTTTT
NA	TRBV28	TRBJ1-3	NA	CASSLWGGAFSGNTIYF	TGTGCCAGCAGTTTATGGGGCGGCGCCTTCTCTGGAAACACCATATATTTT
NA	TRBV5-8	TRBJ2-2	NA	CASSLGISRRELFF	TGTGCCAGCAGCTTGGGAATTTCAAGAAGGGAGCTGTTTTTT
NA	TRBV19	TRBJ1-1	TRBD1	CASHHAGGGTEAFF	TGTGCCAGCCACCACGCAGGGGGCGGCACTGAAGCTTTCTTT
NA	TRBV7-3	TRBJ2-7	NA	CASSLTPGPYEQYF	TGTGCCAGCAGCTTAACGCCAGGGCCATACGAGCAGTACTTC
NA	TRBV5-1	TRBJ1-5	NA	CASSPDPSNQPQHF	TGCGCCAGCAGCCCGGACCCTAGCAATCAGCCCCAGCATTTT
NA	TRBV18	TRBJ1-1	NA	CASSPRSASEAFF	TGTGCCAGCTCACCACGCAGCGCATCTGAAGCTTTCTTT
NA	TRBV4-3	TRBJ2-5	TRBD2	CASSQQGGETQYF	TGCGCCAGCAGCCAACAGGGAGGGGAGACCCAGTACTTC
NA	TRBV30	TRBJ2-2	TRBD1	CAWSLHRGKGGELFF	TGTGCCTGGAGTCTCCACAGGGGGAAAGGCGGGGAGCTGTTTTTT
NA	TRBV6-5	TRBJ1-5	NA	CASRRDGTPNQPQHF	TGTGCCAGCAGGAGAGACGGGACACCGAATCAGCCCCAGCATTTT
NA	TRBV11-2	TRBJ2-1	NA	CASSLDPEANEQFF	TGTGCCAGCAGCTTAGATCCCGAGGCGAATGAGCAGTTCTTC
NA	TRBV6-1	TRBJ1-2	NA	CASRVQGSDGYTF	TGTGCCAGCAGGGTCCAGGGGTCTGATGGCTACACCTTC
NA	TRBV5-6	TRBJ2-3	TRBD2	CASSPLAGVEDTQYF	TGTGCCAGCAGCCCACTAGCGGGAGTTGAAGATACGCAGTATTTT
NA	TRBV27	TRBJ1-2	NA	CASSLFISGPDGYTF	TGTGCCAGCAGTTTATTTATTAGCGGCCCGGATGGCTACACCTTC
NA	TRBV27	TRBJ1-2	NA	CASSSQPNYGYTF	TGTGCCAGCAGTTCACAGCCTAACTATGGCTACACCTTC
NA	TRBV7-8	TRBJ2-1	NA	CASSLVRLVSYNEQFF	TGTGCCAGCAGCTTAGTCCGGCTGGTTTCCTACAATGAGCAGTTCTTC
NA	TRBV14	TRBJ2-5	NA	CASSQDTAGQTQYF	TGTGCCAGCAGCCAAGATACAGCTGGGCAGACCCAGTACTTC
NA	TRBV5-1	TRBJ1-4	NA	CASSFERRKGEKLFF	TGCGCCAGCAGCTTCGAGCGTCGCAAGGGTGAAAAACTGTTTTTT
once	TRBV13	TRBJ1-1	NA	CASSLETGAFF	TGTGCCAGCAGCTTAGAAACCGGAGCTTTCTTT
NA	TRBV5-1	TRBJ2-2	NA	CASSLSRHSPGTGELFF	TGCGCCAGCAGCTTGAGCCGGCACTCACCGGGCACCGGGGAGCTGTTTTTT
NA	TRBV6-4	TRBJ1-5	NA	CASSDADGNQPQHF	TGTGCCAGCAGTGACGCGGACGGTAATCAGCCCCAGCATTTT
NA	TRBV25-1	TRBJ1-6	NA	CASSESSPLHF	TGTGCCAGCAGTGAGAGTTCACCCCTCCACTTT
once	TRBV7-2	TRBJ1-5	TRBD1	CASSPRQGGQPQHF	TGTGCCAGCAGCCCCCGACAGGGAGGTCAGCCCCAGCATTTT
NA	TRBV30	TRBJ1-1	TRBD1	CAWGTGNTEAFF	TGTGCCTGGGGGACAGGGAACACTGAAGCTTTCTTT
NA	TRBV5-1	TRBJ2-7	TRBD2	CASSRGGRSSYEQYF	TGCGCCAGCAGCCGGGGAGGGCGTAGCTCCTACGAGCAGTACTTC
once	TRBV7-2	TRBJ2-3	NA	CASSQSHGGDTQYF	TGTGCCAGCAGCCAATCACACGGGGGAGATACGCAGTATTTT
NA	TRBV19	TRBJ2-1	NA	CASSIAVGNEQFF	TGTGCCAGTAGTATAGCGGTGGGCAATGAGCAGTTCTTC
NA	TRBV14	TRBJ2-3	TRBD2	CASSPPGLAGATDTQYF	TGTGCCAGCAGCCCTCCGGGACTAGCGGGAGCAACAGATACGCAGTATTTT
once	TRBV5-1	TRBJ2-7	NA	CASSDQLPGEQYF	TGCGCCAGCTCCGACCAGTTGCCCGGCGAGCAGTACTTC
NA	TRBV27	TRBJ2-7	TRBD1	CASRTQGAGEQYF	TGTGCCAGCAGGACCCAGGGGGCTGGGGAGCAGTACTTC
NA	TRBV6-5	TRBJ2-7	NA	CASSFGPHYEQYF	TGTGCCAGCAGTTTCGGACCCCACTACGAGCAGTACTTC